Sequencing of this T cell receptor (beta chain) was carried out in a study of T-cell memory formation after mild COVID-19. Study-wide context: Clustering of TCRs was largely donor specific.

Each CDR3 protein is one row after TCRdb ran MiXCR on the 5' RACE reads. This sample has approximately 240,000 distinct CDR3 sequences, with about 15% found just once. Germline trimming cut 4 bases from V and 3 bases from J; bases unmatched to any gene: 7. CDR1 and CDR2 (germline): SGHKS, YYEKEE (reference sequence). The CDR3 extends over 16 amino acids. This clonotype has just a few counts. The antigen is undetermined. Study observations and caveats: Contracting clones, day 15 to 85, had balanced CD4/CD8, and later expanders favored CD4+. Pre-infection memory contained some responding clones, which suggested that cross-reactive memory had joined.

The sequence was obtained from a man between 18 and 35 years old who had mild COVID-19 (a few samples of this study predate the infection). Cell type and time point are not known. The J gene is TRBJ1-5, the V gene TRBV5-5; 10 bases are shared with TRBD1. The sample was PBMCs or a T cell subset sorted from them (not recorded which). CDR3: CASSRTGGSYNQPQHF. Written as DNA, the CDR3 is TGTGCCAGCAGCCGGACAGGGGGGAGTTACAATCAGCCCCAGCATTTT. Using reference TRBV5-5 and TRBJ1-5 for the parts outside the CDR3, the full variable domain is DAGVTQSPTHLIKTRGQQVTLRCSPISGHKSVSWYQQVLGQGPQFIFQYYEKEERGRGNFPDRFSARQFPNYSSELNVNALLLGDSALYLCASSRTGGSYNQPQHFGDGTRLSIL.